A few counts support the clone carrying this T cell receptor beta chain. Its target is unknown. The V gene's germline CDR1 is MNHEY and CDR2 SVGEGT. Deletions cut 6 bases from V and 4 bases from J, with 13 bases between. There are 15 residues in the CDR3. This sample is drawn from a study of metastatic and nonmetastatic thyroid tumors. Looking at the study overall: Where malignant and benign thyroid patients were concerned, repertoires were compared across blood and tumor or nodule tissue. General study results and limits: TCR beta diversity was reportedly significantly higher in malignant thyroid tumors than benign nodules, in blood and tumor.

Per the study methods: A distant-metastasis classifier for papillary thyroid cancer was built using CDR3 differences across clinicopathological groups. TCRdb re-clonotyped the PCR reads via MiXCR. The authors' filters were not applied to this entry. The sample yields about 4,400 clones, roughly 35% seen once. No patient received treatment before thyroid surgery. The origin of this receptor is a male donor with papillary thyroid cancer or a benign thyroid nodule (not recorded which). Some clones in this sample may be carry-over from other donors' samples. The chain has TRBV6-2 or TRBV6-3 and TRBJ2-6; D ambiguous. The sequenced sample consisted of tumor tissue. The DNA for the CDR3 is TGTGCCAGCAGCCTCGACCATGGGGGGGCCAACGTCCTGACTTTC. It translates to CASSLDHGGANVLTF.